Each of the 9 T cell receptor beta chains below was sequenced from the same sample in a study of early T cells in non-severe SARS-CoV-2 infection. TCRdb recomputed calls from the 5' RACE reads with MiXCR, one row per CDR3 protein. The sample has 20,000 to 25,000 distinct CDR3 sequences, around 5.8% seen once. The material was whole blood, obtained at baseline. The receptors were sampled from an adult who was a healthcare worker with PCR-confirmed SARS-CoV-2 infection or an uninfected control (not recorded which).

J is TRBJ1-1 and V is TRBV3-1; D uncertain. In germline, CDR1 is LGHDT, CDR2 YNNKEL (reference sequence). The CDR3 loop spans 14 amino acids. Trimming removed 1 base at V and 2 bases at J, with 8 bases between. In DNA, the CDR3 is TGTGCCAGCAGCCAAGCTCCGAAAAACACTGAAGCTTTCTTT. Encoded protein: CASSQAPKNTEAFF. Supplemented by reference TRBV3-1 and TRBJ1-1, the full variable domain reads DTAVSQTPKYLVTQMGNDKSIKCEQNLGHDTMYWYKQDSKKFLKIMFSYNNKELIINETVPNRFSPKSPDKAHLNLHINSLELGDSAVYFCASSQAPKNTEAFFGQGTRLTVV.

The chain joins TRBV7-2 to TRBJ1-2; D gene uncertain. The CDR3 has 13 amino acids. V was pared by 10 bases and J by 0 bases, with 12 bases between. CDR1 is SGHTA, CDR2 FQGNSA, per germline. The CDR3 DNA is TGTGCCACCCAGGCGGACCCTAACTATGGCTACACCTTC. It yields the protein CATQADPNYGYTF.

The sample holds a few counts of this clonotype. The chain recombines TRBV11-2 with TRBJ2-7; TRBD2 matches 8 bases. The J segment lost 0 bases and the V segment lost 5 bases, leaving 9 bases of the junction unmatched. The CDR3 length is 16 residues. The germline V gene has CDR1 SGHAT and CDR2 FQNNGV. The CDR3 sequence: CASSPRGGGGSYEQYF. CDR3 DNA: TGTGCCAGCAGCCCCCGGGGGGGCGGGGGCTCCTACGAGCAGTACTTC. Full variable domain (missing parts from reference TRBV11-2 and TRBJ2-7): EAGVAQSPRYKIIEKRQSVAFWCNPISGHATLYWYQQILGQGPKLLIQFQNNGVVDDSQLPKDRFSAERLKGVDSTLKIQPAKLEDSAVYLCASSPRGGGGSYEQYFGPGTRLTVT.

Sample share makes this clonotype medium-sized. V gene TRBV13 combines with J gene TRBJ2-1; 9 bases are a match to TRBD2. Trimming took 3 bases from V and 0 from J; bases not matched to a gene: 12. CDR1 PRHDT and CDR2 FYEKMQ come from the germline V gene (reference sequence). CDR3 size: 19 residues. The CDR3 reads CASSFFWVAGGPSYNEQFF. Here the CDR3 DNA reads TGTGCCAGCAGCTTTTTCTGGGTGGCGGGGGGGCCCTCCTACAATGAGCAGTTCTTC.

This clonotype appeared a single time. Given a much more abundant clone one base away, this may be a read error. The gene calls are TRBV12-3 or TRBV12-4 and TRBJ1-2; D gene ambiguous. Trimming removed 7 bases from V and 11 bases from J, with 14 bases in between. The CDR3 contains 11 residues. CDR3 DNA: TGTGCCAGCACCTTTAGGGATACTTACACCTTC. Translated: CASTFRDTYTF.

This chain joins TRBV4-1 and TRBJ2-2; D gene unclear. The V end lost 4 bases, the J end lost 1 base, and 13 bases lay between the germline ends. Per the germline V gene, CDR1 is MGHRA and CDR2 is YSYEKL. The CDR3 contains 16 residues. The CDR3 DNA sequence: TGCGCCAGCAGCCGAGTTCCGTCAGTGAACACCGGGGAGCTGTTTTTT. This codes for CASSRVPSVNTGELFF.

J is TRBJ2-5 and V is TRBV7-2; 12 bases align to TRBD2. The CDR3 is 16 residues long. CDR1 is SGHTA, CDR2 FQGNSA, per germline. Germline trimming cut 4 bases from V and 4 bases from J; bases unmatched to any gene: 7. Written as DNA, the CDR3 is TGTGCCAGCAGCTCAGGGACTAGCGGGCCTATAGAGACCCAGTACTTC. Its translation is CASSSGTSGPIETQYF.

In this sample, this clonotype turned up many times. V usage is TRBV14 and J usage is TRBJ2-7, with D uncertain. The germline V gene has CDR1 SGHDN and CDR2 FVKESK. The CDR3 spans 13 residues. The germline V and J ends were trimmed by 1 base and 6 bases, with 10 bases remaining between them. Here the CDR3 DNA reads TGTGCCAGCAGCCAAGGGCTGGGAACCGAGCAGTACTTC. Translating it yields CASSQGLGTEQYF.

In its sample, this clonotype was seen many times. Its ends do not fully match the called genes, so a read error is possible. The chain joins TRBV6-2 or TRBV6-3 to TRBJ1-1, with a possible D match to TRBD1 (5 bases). CDR1 is MNHEY, CDR2 SVGEGT, per germline. The CDR3 consists of 17 residues. CDR3: CASREHPGGLLNTEVFF. DNA of the CDR3: TGTGCCAGCCGAGAGCATCCGGGGGGACTTTTGAACACTGAAGTTTTCTTT.